One sample yielded the 29 T cell receptor beta chains listed below, sequenced in a study of regulatory T cells in long-lasting Graves disease. For TCR beta, libraries came from iRepertoire HTBI primers and Arm-PCR of CDR3 regions. TCRdb re-derived calls from the multiplex PCR reads in MiXCR, one entry per CDR3 protein. The sample consists of a few hundred thousand distinct CDR3 sequences, 23% of them appearing once. Time point of the sample: persistent/refractory GD, antithyroid drugs over 5 years with positive TRAb. The TCR library was made from RNA extracted from PBMCs. The sequencing here drew on peripheral blood mononuclear cells (PBMCs), taken when the disease was refractory, from a patient treated with antithyroid drugs. These TCRs come from a female donor with Graves disease.

This clonotype showed up just a few times. The chain has TRBV7-3 and TRBJ1-1, with unresolved D. With 3 bases removed from V and 6 bases from J, the gap between germline ends came to 11 bases. The CDR3 loop spans 13 amino acids. The germline CDR1 and CDR2 sequences are SGHTA and FQGTGA. The CDR3: CASSFVAEAEAFF. The CDR3 coding sequence is TGTGCCAGCAGCTTCGTCGCGGAAGCTGAAGCTTTCTTT.

The rearrangement uses TRBV5-5 and TRBJ2-7, with 8 bases that match TRBD2. The CDR3 has 17 amino acids. CDR1 is SGHKS and CDR2 is YYEKEE in the germline V gene (reference sequence). Trimming took 1 base from V and 0 from J; bases not matched to a gene: 9. The CDR3: CASSLIFRREASYEQYF. In DNA, the CDR3 is TGTGCCAGCAGCTTGATTTTTCGGCGGGAGGCCTCCTACGAGCAGTACTTC.

This clonotype was counted only a few times. The chain uses TRBV18 and TRBJ2-7; 11 bases map to TRBD2. Germline CDR1 is KGHSH and CDR2 is LQKENI. There are 19 residues in the CDR3. Trimming cost V 4 bases and J 0 bases; bases outside gene matches: 14. CDR3 in amino acids: CASSLTGGTSGLPSYEQYF. The CDR3 DNA sequence: TGTGCCAGCTCACTTACCGGAGGGACTAGCGGACTACCCTCCTACGAGCAGTACTTC.

This clonotype has more than one count but fewer than ten. The chain joins TRBV27 to TRBJ2-4, with 10 bases matching TRBD2. V lost 8 bases, J lost 1 base, and 8 bases stayed unmatched. CDR1 and CDR2 (germline): MNHEY, SMNVEV (reference sequence). The CDR3 is made up of 16 amino acids. Written as DNA, the CDR3 is TGTGCCAGCGCCCCTAGCGGGAGAGGGGCCAAAAACATTCAGTACTTC. Its translation is CASAPSGRGAKNIQYF.

The chain uses TRBV19 and TRBJ1-5; D not certain. Germline-derived CDR1 and CDR2 are LNHDA and SQIVND (reference sequence). The CDR3 has 13 amino acids. Between the trimmed V and J ends, which lost 2 bases and 4 bases, there was a span of 6 bases. CDR3 residues: CASSIYGNQPQHF. The CDR3 DNA reads as TGTGCCAGTAGTATATACGGAAATCAGCCCCAGCATTTT.

This clonotype was found many times. The chain joins TRBV28 to TRBJ2-5, with a possible D match to TRBD2 (6 bases). Trimming removed 5 bases from V and 1 base from J, with 11 bases in between. The CDR3 has 14 amino acids. Germline CDR1 MDHEN, CDR2 SYDVKM. The CDR3 region has the DNA TGTGCCAGCAGTATAGGGGACTCCCAAGAGACCCAGTACTTC. It translates to CASSIGDSQETQYF.

The V gene is TRBV30, the J gene TRBJ1-5; D not resolved. Between the trimmed V and J ends, which lost 2 bases and 2 bases, there was a span of 7 bases. In germline, CDR1 is GTSNPN, CDR2 SVGIG (reference sequence). The CDR3 is 13 amino acids. CDR3 DNA sequence: TGTGCCTGGAGTAGTCTGGGCAATCAGCCCCAGCATTTT. Its protein product is CAWSSLGNQPQHF.

The sample holds many counts of this clonotype. The V and J genes are TRBV2 and TRBJ1-2, with D possibly being TRBD1 (6 bases). Germline CDR1 and CDR2: SNHLY and FYNNEI. Trimming pared 3 bases from V and 6 bases from J, leaving 20 bases between. This CDR3 has 16 residues. CDR3 sequence (DNA): TGTGCCAGCAGTGAGGGTCTGGGGGGCGCCGACGATGGCTACACCTTC. Amino acid sequence: CASSEGLGGADDGYTF.

The chain is built from TRBV5-6 and TRBJ1-2; maybe TRBD1 (6 bases). Trimming shortened V by 6 bases and J by 2 bases, and 20 bases separated the two germline ends. The length of the CDR3 is 16 residues. Germline loops: CDR1 SGHDT, CDR2 YYEEEE. The CDR3 coding sequence is TGTGCCAGCAACGGCGGCGGACAGCCCCTCAACTATGGCTACACCTTC. As protein: CASNGGGQPLNYGYTF.

The J gene is TRBJ2-1, the V gene TRBV5-6, with D hard to call. Germline V gives CDR1 SGHDT, CDR2 YYEEEE. This CDR3 contains 15 residues. The V gene lost 2 bases and the J gene lost 4 bases, with 13 bases spanning the gap. The CDR3 DNA reads as TGTGCCAGCAGCTTTTTTCCATTTCGATACAATGAGCAGTTCTTC. Translation gives CASSFFPFRYNEQFF.

The CDR3 coding sequence is TGTGCCAGCAGCCCTGGACTAGCGGGAGTTCAAAACATTCAGTACTTC. It is translated as CASSPGLAGVQNIQYF. The J gene is TRBJ2-4, the V gene TRBV7-8; the match to TRBD2 covers 13 bases. J lost 5 bases, V lost 5 bases, and 6 bases had no gene match. Germline assignment: CDR1 SGHVS and CDR2 FQNEAQ. The CDR3 is 16 amino acids.

The sample holds many counts of this clonotype. CDR3 DNA: TGCAGTGCGGCCAGCTTCAGGGACTCCTACGAGCAGTACTTC. Residues: CSAASFRDSYEQYF. The chain combines TRBV20-1 with TRBJ2-7; D perhaps matches TRBD1 (5 bases). Per the germline V gene, CDR1 is DFQATT and CDR2 is SNEGSKA (reference sequence). This CDR3 contains 14 residues. Trimming removed 6 bases from V and 0 bases from J, with 15 bases in between.

This clonotype has a count of ten or more. The V call is TRBV27, the J call TRBJ2-7; the D gene is possibly TRBD2 (6 bases). V lost 2 bases to trimming and J lost 5 bases, with 16 bases between them. The germline V gene has CDR1 MNHEY and CDR2 SMNVEV (reference sequence). The CDR3 is 15 amino acids. As DNA, the CDR3 is TGTGCCAGCAGTTTAATCGGTCACGGAGGGGACGAGCAGTACTTC. Protein sequence: CASSLIGHGGDEQYF.

In regard to this clonotype: A much larger clone sits a single nucleotide away, making a read error possible. V usage is TRBV10-1 and J usage is TRBJ2-1, with 13 nucleotides matching TRBD2. The DNA end lines up better with TRBJ2-5; the J call may be wrong. This CDR3 has 17 residues. Germline V gene sequence: CDR1 WNHNN, CDR2 SYGVQD (reference sequence). CDR3 sequence reads: CAPGLAGDSIGQETQYF. In DNA form, the CDR3 reads TGCGCTCCCGGACTAGCGGGAGATTCGATTGGGCAAGAGACCCAGTACTTC.

This clonotype was counted at least ten times. The chain uses TRBV2 and TRBJ2-7; the match to TRBD2 covers 7 bases. Trimming cost V 3 bases and J 3 bases; bases outside gene matches: 5. CDR1 is SNHLY, CDR2 FYNNEI, per germline. This CDR3 is built from 14 residues. The CDR3 DNA reads as TGTGCCAGCAGTGACCCGGGGGGAGGCTACGAGCAGTACTTC. Its protein product is CASSDPGGGYEQYF.

This clonotype came up many times. The rearrangement joins TRBV2 to TRBJ2-7; possibly TRBD2 for D (5 bases). Germline-derived CDR1 and CDR2 are SNHLY and FYNNEI. This CDR3 is 12 amino acids long. V was pared by 6 bases and J by 5 bases, with 11 bases between. The CDR3 is CASRADLNEQYF. CDR3 in DNA: TGTGCCAGCAGAGCGGACTTAAACGAGCAGTACTTC.

This clonotype turned up a few times. V gene TRBV27 combines with J gene TRBJ1-5; D possibly corresponds to TRBD1 (5 bases). The CDR3 loop spans 13 amino acids. V lost 7 bases and J 5 bases, leaving 12 bases between the germline ends. Looked up from germline, CDR1 is MNHEY and CDR2 is SMNVEV (reference sequence). CDR3 protein: CASTSGSDQPQHF. The CDR3 DNA follows: TGTGCCAGCACATCAGGGTCAGATCAGCCCCAGCATTTT.

This clonotype has ten or more counts. This rearrangement joins TRBV28 to TRBJ2-7; tentatively, D is TRBD1 (6 bases). The germline V gene encodes CDR1 MDHEN and CDR2 SYDVKM. The V end lost 8 bases, the J end lost 2 bases, and 19 bases lay between the germline ends. The CDR3 totals 15 residues. CDR3: CASSKPLDSTYEQYF. As DNA, the CDR3 is TGTGCCAGCTCAAAACCCTTGGACAGCACCTACGAGCAGTACTTC.

The genes are TRBV29-1 and TRBJ2-7; 8 bases line up with TRBD2. CDR3 length: 13 amino acids. Germline V gene lookup returns CDR1 SQVTM and CDR2 ANQGSEA. Germline trimming cut 6 bases from V and 2 bases from J; bases unmatched to any gene: 6. The CDR3 region has the DNA TGCAGCGTGCCAGTAGCGGGAACCTACGAGCAGTACTTC. It translates to CSVPVAGTYEQYF.

The table lists this clonotype with many counts. The chain combines TRBV6-1 with TRBJ1-1; 8 bases match TRBD1. This CDR3 has 15 residues. With V trimmed by 6 bases and J by 4 bases, 10 bases remained unmatched. Germline V lookup: CDR1 MNHNS, CDR2 SASEGT. As DNA, the CDR3 is TGTGCCAGCAGCCCTCCCCCAGGGGGCGGCACTGAAGCTTTCTTT. Residues: CASSPPPGGGTEAFF.

The table lists this clonotype with many counts. V is TRBV6-1 and J is TRBJ2-2, with 10 bases matching TRBD1. This CDR3 is built from 17 residues. After removal of 4 bases from V and 7 bases from J, the junction contained 12 bases not matched to a gene. In germline, CDR1 is MNHNS, CDR2 SASEGT. The CDR3 protein is CASSGQGARLKRGELFF. CDR3 bases: TGTGCCAGCAGTGGACAGGGGGCCCGCCTCAAACGCGGGGAGCTGTTTTTT.

The CDR3 region is CSARGLAGTPPYEQYF. CDR3 in DNA: TGCAGTGCTAGAGGGTTGGCCGGAACACCCCCCTACGAGCAGTACTTC. This chain links TRBV20-1 with TRBJ2-7, with no clear D. The germline V gene has CDR1 DFQATT and CDR2 SNEGSKA (reference sequence). The CDR3 runs 16 residues. With 1 base removed from V and 2 bases from J, the gap between germline ends came to 18 bases.

This chain links TRBV20-1 with TRBJ2-7, with 9 bases fitting TRBD1. The germline V gene has CDR1 DFQATT and CDR2 SNEGSKA (reference sequence). Germline trimming cut 6 bases from V and 3 bases from J; bases unmatched to any gene: 30. The length of the CDR3 is 21 residues. DNA of the CDR3: TGCAGTGCCCCCTTTGGGCATTACCGGGACAGGGAAACAGACCACCTCTACGAGCAGTACTTC. The encoded protein is CSAPFGHYRDRETDHLYEQYF.

A note on this clonotype: A read error may be the cause here, since a much bigger clone is one base away. This chain links TRBV5-1 with TRBJ2-7; 9 bases are a match to TRBD2. Germline trimming cut 3 bases from V and 6 bases from J; bases unmatched to any gene: 7. CDR3 length: 14 amino acids. CDR1 is SGHRS, CDR2 YFSETQ, per germline. CDR3 loop: CASSSPSGASEQYF. The CDR3 bases are TGCGCCAGCAGCTCGCCTAGCGGGGCCAGCGAGCAGTACTTC.

This clonotype was found many times. The chain uses TRBV19 and TRBJ2-7; perhaps TRBD1 as D (6 bases). This CDR3 comprises 13 residues. Germline V CDR1 and CDR2: LNHDA, SQIVND (reference sequence). V was pared by 7 bases and J by 0 bases, with 10 bases between. The CDR3 bases are TGTGCCAGTAAGGACAGAAGCTCCTACGAGCAGTACTTC. Translated: CASKDRSSYEQYF.

In the case of this clonotype: A much more abundant neighbour one base away suggests this may be a read error. CDR3 in amino acids: CASSLSGRVGNEQFF. For the CDR3, the DNA is TGTGCCAGCAGTTTATCCGGGAGAGTTGGCAATGAGCAGTTCTTC. V gene TRBV12-3 or TRBV12-4 combines with J gene TRBJ2-1; maybe TRBD2 (6 bases). The CDR3 is made up of 15 amino acids. Deletions cut 2 bases from V and 6 bases from J, with 14 bases between.

This clonotype was picked up many times. This chain joins TRBV7-9 and TRBJ2-5; the D gene is possibly TRBD2 (6 bases). This CDR3 region has 14 residues. CDR1 is SEHNR and CDR2 is FQNEAQ in the germline V gene (reference sequence). Between the trimmed V and J ends, which lost 5 bases and 3 bases, there was a span of 13 bases. The CDR3 loop is CASSPLWGEETQYF. CDR3 nucleotide sequence: TGTGCCAGCAGCCCCTTGTGGGGGGAAGAGACCCAGTACTTC.

This rearrangement joins TRBV4-2 to TRBJ1-2; 8 nucleotides line up with TRBD1. Looked up from germline, CDR1 is LGHNA and CDR2 is YNFKEQ. The CDR3 is 13 amino acids. The junction had 5 bases not matched to a gene; V was cut back by 5 bases and J by 6 bases. The CDR3 DNA reads as TGTGCCAGCAGCGCAGGGGGCTGGGATGGCTACACCTTC. It is translated as CASSAGGWDGYTF.

The chain is built from TRBV29-1 and TRBJ2-3, with 7 bases aligning to TRBD2. J was trimmed by 1 base and V by 5 bases; bases with no gene match: 9. The CDR3 is 15 amino acids. Looked up from germline, CDR1 is SQVTM and CDR2 is ANQGSEA. The CDR3, as DNA: TGCAGCGTTAGTGGGGGTGGGAGGGGCACAGATACGCAGTATTTT. It is translated as CSVSGGGRGTDTQYF.